This T cell receptor (beta chain) was identified in a study of OX40 agonist ivuxolimab in advanced cancers. As for this clone: Its specificity is unknown.

Germline V gene sequence: CDR1 SQVTM, CDR2 ANQGSEA. The length of the CDR3 is 13 residues. V shed 6 bases and J 4 bases; nucleotides not matched to a gene: 5. Assay: immunoSEQ multiplex PCR; the TCRdb copy retains only in-frame clones and omits some. The sample has roughly 68,000 clones; 83% are singletons. Study conclusions and caveats: Clonal expansion in partial responders at 0.1-3.0 mg/kg ranked among the lowest. Fewer expanded clones were found on average in CD4+ than in CD8+ T cells.

Autoimmune disease history or systemic immunosuppression excluded patients. The chain uses TRBV29-1 and TRBJ2-2, with 7 positions matching TRBD1. This TCR derives from an adult with an advanced solid tumor such as melanoma, head and neck, liver or kidney cancer. Sequenced material: CD4+ or CD8+ T cells sorted from blood, taken in a trial of the OX40 agonist ivuxolimab. The DNA for the CDR3 is TGCAGCGTAGACAGGGCCACCACCGGGGAGCTGTTTTTT. As protein: CSVDRATTGELFF.